These 25 T cell receptor beta chains originate from one sample sequenced in a study of shared clonotypes between healthy human individuals. TCRdb keeps only in-frame clones here, not all; method: immunoSEQ multiplex PCR. Of 2 million to 2.5 million clones in the sample, just over 90% were seen once. The sample taken for sequencing was naive CD4+ T cells from PBMCs. Described subset: CD45RA+ positively selected. The receptors originated from a young man in good health. Some clones in this sample may be carry-over from other donors' samples.

The chain couples TRBV28 to TRBJ2-3; 9 nucleotides line up with TRBD1. Germline CDR1 is MDHEN and CDR2 is SYDVKM. V shed 6 bases, J shed 5 bases, and the junction held 12 bases outside the gene matches. This CDR3 contains 16 residues. The CDR3 bases are TGTGCCAGCAGCGCGAGAAGGACAGGGGCTCAAGATACGCAGTATTTT. It specifies CASSARRTGAQDTQYF.

The chain is built from TRBV18 and TRBJ1-2; D is ambiguous. The V end lost 1 base, the J end lost 6 bases, and 15 bases lay between the germline ends. The germline V gene has CDR1 KGHSH and CDR2 LQKENI. This CDR3 contains 15 residues. The CDR3 reads CASSPQLLPQDGYTF. Written as DNA, the CDR3 is TGTGCCAGCTCACCACAGCTACTCCCGCAGGATGGCTACACCTTC.

The chain employs TRBV28 and TRBJ2-2, with a weak D call TRBD2 (6 bases). CDR1 and CDR2 from the germline V gene are MDHEN and SYDVKM. The CDR3 consists of 13 residues. The V and J ends lost 11 bases and 0 bases respectively, with 10 bases between them. CDR3: CAAGTPNTGELFF. CDR3 nucleotide sequence: TGTGCCGCGGGGACTCCGAACACCGGGGAGCTGTTTTTT.

V gene TRBV7-2 combines with J gene TRBJ2-1; TRBD2 is a possible D gene (7 bases). CDR3 length: 15 amino acids. Trimming shortened V by 6 bases and J by 8 bases, and 20 bases separated the two germline ends. Per germline, CDR1 SGHTA and CDR2 FQGNSA. CDR3 nucleotides: TGTGCCAGCAGGCGGGGGCCTACAATAAGCGATGAGCAGTTCTTC. It specifies CASRRGPTISDEQFF. The full variable domain, with the rest looked up from reference TRBV7-2 and TRBJ2-1, is GAGVSQSPSNKVTEKGKDVELRCDPISGHTALYWYRQSLGQGLEFLIYFQGNSAPDKSGLPSDRFSAERTGGSVSTLTIQRTQQEDSAVYLCASRRGPTISDEQFFGPGTRLTVL.

This clone showed up just once. Here the CDR3 DNA reads TGTGCCAGCAGCCACCCCCGGGACAGGGGTCCGGACTACAAAATTTACGAGCAGTACTTC. Encoded protein: CASSHPRDRGPDYKIYEQYF. V gene TRBV4-2 combines with J gene TRBJ2-7; 10 positions match TRBD1. Germline lookup yields CDR1 LGHNA and CDR2 YNFKEQ. This CDR3 has 20 amino acids. Trimming cost V 3 bases and J 4 bases; bases outside gene matches: 21.

The chain links TRBV18 to TRBJ2-2; D is perhaps TRBD1 (6 bases). The V gene lost 3 bases and the J gene lost 7 bases, with 15 bases spanning the gap. The germline CDR1 and CDR2 sequences are KGHSH and LQKENI. The CDR3 contains 15 residues. CDR3 sequence reads: CASSPSAGDDGELFF. In DNA form, the CDR3 reads TGTGCCAGCTCACCGTCAGCAGGGGATGACGGGGAGCTGTTTTTT.

On this clone: This CDR3 is also generated by other DNA sequences in the sample. The chain combines TRBV19 with TRBJ2-5, with 7 bases matching TRBD1. The CDR3 length is 14 residues. Germline V lookup: CDR1 LNHDA, CDR2 SQIVND (reference sequence). Trimming took 6 bases from V and 1 from J; bases not matched to a gene: 5. The CDR3 nucleotides are TGTGCCAGTAGCCCACAGGGGACCCAAGAGACCCAGTACTTC. Translated: CASSPQGTQETQYF.

The chain carries TRBV29-1 and TRBJ1-1; D perhaps matches TRBD1 (5 bases). The CDR3 contains 13 residues. CDR1 and CDR2 (germline): SQVTM, ANQGSEA. V was shortened by 6 bases and J by 5 bases, with 16 bases between the two germline ends. CDR3 DNA: TGCAGCGTGGACCGTGGGGGGAGGACTGAAGCTTTCTTT. Translation: CSVDRGGRTEAFF.

The CDR3 protein is CASGAGSYNEQFF. DNA for the CDR3: TGTGCCAGCGGCGCAGGCTCCTACAATGAGCAGTTCTTC. The chain is built from TRBV7-9 and TRBJ2-1, with no clear D. Trimming stripped 8 bases from V and 0 bases from J, with 8 bases between. From germline, CDR1 is SEHNR and CDR2 FQNEAQ (reference sequence). This CDR3 is built from 13 residues.

V gene TRBV7-2 combines with J gene TRBJ2-1; D not certain. The CDR3 covers 14 residues. Looked up from germline, CDR1 is SGHTA and CDR2 is FQGNSA. Trimming removed 7 bases at V and 1 base at J, with 11 bases between. The CDR3 reads CASTLLPSYNEQFF. In DNA, the CDR3 is TGTGCCAGCACCCTCCTGCCGTCCTACAATGAGCAGTTCTTC.

V usage is TRBV5-1 and J usage is TRBJ2-6, with D unclear. This CDR3 comprises 16 residues. V dropped 4 bases and J dropped 1 base, with 12 bases sitting between them. The V gene's germline CDR1 is SGHRS and CDR2 YFSETQ. The CDR3 nucleotides are TGCGCCAGCAGCGCCAACCCCGTTTCTGGGGCCAACGTCCTGACTTTC. This encodes CASSANPVSGANVLTF.

The chain links TRBV7-3 to TRBJ2-1; tentatively, D is TRBD1 (5 bases). This CDR3 region has 15 residues. V was cut by 2 bases and J by 8 bases, with 16 bases left in between. Germline CDR1 and CDR2: SGHTA and FQGTGA. CDR3 coding DNA: TGTGCCAGCAGCTTAGGGGCGGTATGGGGCGATGAGCAGTTCTTC. It translates to CASSLGAVWGDEQFF.

This chain connects TRBV5-6 to TRBJ2-7; D might be TRBD2 (6 bases). The germline CDR1 and CDR2 sequences are SGHDT and YYEEEE. CDR3 size: 16 residues. Between the trimmed V and J ends, which lost 0 bases and 4 bases, there was a span of 17 bases. DNA for the CDR3: TGTGCCAGCAGCTTGGAAGGGCGAGGAGGGTGGTACGAGCAGTACTTC. It codes for CASSLEGRGGWYEQYF.

V is TRBV30 and J is TRBJ2-1; TRBD2 is a possible D gene (5 bases). There are 15 residues in the CDR3. Germline loops: CDR1 GTSNPN, CDR2 SVGIG (reference sequence). V lost 4 bases to trimming and J lost 5 bases, with 18 bases between them. The CDR3 here is CAWTLGSGTNNEQFF. DNA of the CDR3: TGTGCCTGGACCCTAGGCAGCGGAACTAACAATGAGCAGTTCTTC. Looking up the rest from reference TRBV30 and TRBJ2-1 gives the full variable domain: SQTIHQWPATLVQPVGSPLSLECTVEGTSNPNLYWYRQAAGRGLQLLFYSVGIGQISSEVPQNLSASRPQDRQFILSSKKLLLSDSGFYLCAWTLGSGTNNEQFFGPGTRLTVL.

J is TRBJ2-5 and V is TRBV7-2; D unresolved. Germline lookup yields CDR1 SGHTA and CDR2 FQGNSA. This CDR3 spans 14 amino acids. The ends were cut back, 1 base at V and 4 bases at J, with 10 bases in the middle. DNA for the CDR3: TGTGCCAGCAGCTTAGGGGTTGTTTCAGAGACCCAGTACTTC. Translation: CASSLGVVSETQYF.

The V call is TRBV28, the J call TRBJ1-3; unclear D gene. Trimming pared 4 bases from V and 6 bases from J, leaving 10 bases between. The CDR3 extends over 13 amino acids. Germline CDR1 and CDR2: MDHEN and SYDVKM. The CDR3 protein is CASSWSVANTIYF. For the CDR3, the DNA is TGTGCCAGCAGTTGGTCGGTTGCAAACACCATATATTTT.

The rearrangement uses TRBV7-4 and TRBJ1-1, with 7 bases lining up with TRBD1. The CDR3 runs 14 residues. The germline gives CDR1 SGHVT, CDR2 SQSDAQ. V dropped 5 bases and J dropped 6; count of bases not matched to a gene: 9. In DNA form, the CDR3 reads TGTGCCAGCAGCCACCAAGGGGGCATCCCTGAAGCTTTCTTT. It specifies CASSHQGGIPEAFF.

The chain joins TRBV28 to TRBJ2-7, with 7 bases aligning to TRBD2. The CDR3 has 15 residues. Trimming at V came to 5 bases and at J to 0 bases, leaving 7 bases not matched to a gene. The V gene's germline CDR1 is MDHEN and CDR2 SYDVKM. The CDR3 bases are TGTGCCAGCAGTAACCGGGACTACAGCTCCTACGAGCAGTACTTC. Protein: CASSNRDYSSYEQYF.

V and J are TRBV5-6 and TRBJ2-3, with 9 bases matching TRBD2. The V segment lost 4 bases and the J segment 3 bases; nucleotides outside the gene matches: 6. The germline CDR1 and CDR2 sequences are SGHDT and YYEEEE. The CDR3 covers 15 residues. CDR3 DNA sequence: TGTGCCAGCAGCACCCGGGCGGGAGGGACAGATACGCAGTATTTT. Protein sequence: CASSTRAGGTDTQYF.

This chain joins TRBV29-1 and TRBJ2-2, with unresolved D. Trimming cost V 4 bases and J 4 bases, with 10 bases left between them. Germline CDR1 SQVTM, CDR2 ANQGSEA. This CDR3 has 13 amino acids. The CDR3 is CSVAQVLTGELFF. The DNA of the CDR3 is TGCAGCGTTGCGCAGGTTCTCACCGGGGAGCTGTTTTTT.

The chain combines TRBV7-3 with TRBJ1-1; no clear D gene. There are 11 residues in the CDR3. CDR1 is SGHTA and CDR2 is FQGTGA in the germline V gene. The ends were cut back, 8 bases at V and 11 bases at J, with 15 bases in the middle. Written as DNA, the CDR3 is TGTGCCAGCTCCTCAGTGAAGTCGGCTTTCTTT. It translates to CASSSVKSAFF.

With respect to this clone: Other nucleotide sequences from this sample produce the same CDR3. The chain recombines TRBV7-2 with TRBJ2-6, with 7 positions matching TRBD1. The CDR3 runs 14 residues. The V gene's germline CDR1 is SGHTA and CDR2 FQGNSA. Trimming cost V 6 bases and J 3 bases; bases outside gene matches: 2. CDR3 bases: TGTGCCAGCAGTCGGGACAGTGGGGCCAACGTCCTGACTTTC. Translating gives CASSRDSGANVLTF.

The V and J genes are TRBV9 and TRBJ2-2; no definite D call. This CDR3 spans 15 amino acids. V lost 0 bases and J lost 1, with 7 bases in between. Germline values: CDR1 SGDLS, CDR2 YYNGEE. The CDR3 loop is CASSVEYWNTGELFF. The CDR3 bases are TGTGCCAGCAGCGTAGAATACTGGAACACCGGGGAGCTGTTTTTT.

This chain links TRBV6-1 with TRBJ1-4; no reliable D call. Germline-derived CDR1 and CDR2 are MNHNS and SASEGT. V was cut by 6 bases and J by 8 bases, with 19 bases left in between. There are 15 residues in the CDR3. This chain's CDR3 is CASRGSRNEEEKLFF. In DNA form, the CDR3 reads TGTGCCAGCAGGGGTAGTCGGAACGAGGAGGAAAAACTGTTTTTT.

The genes are TRBV6-4 and TRBJ2-2; the match to TRBD2 covers 9 bases. Germline V gene data show CDR1 as MRHNA and CDR2 as SNTAGT. This CDR3 comprises 14 residues. Trimming at V came to 7 bases and at J to 1 base, leaving 1 base not matched to a gene. The CDR3 protein is CASKTSGNTGELFF. The CDR3 nucleotides read TGTGCCAGCAAGACTAGCGGGAACACCGGGGAGCTGTTTTTT.